This is a list of T cell receptor beta chains from one sample in a study of T cells after yellow fever vaccination. TCRdb independently ran MiXCR on the 5' RACE reads; one entry per CDR3 protein. The sample gives some 350,000 distinct CDR3 sequences, roughly 4.3% of which show up once; roughly 24% is in the top ten. Material: PBMCs, obtained 5 days after the yellow fever booster vaccination. These receptor sequences come from a man aged 18 to 30 who received the YFV17D yellow fever vaccine. CDR3s include the opening cysteine and the closing phenylalanine or tryptophan. The order of the fields is J gene, V gene, D gene, clone size, CDR3 DNA, CDR3 protein. D genes are given only for firm matches. Rows give clone size only sometimes, using once, few, many, or a class for an expanded clone.

>TRBJ1-5|TRBV11-2|TRBD1|few
TGTGCCAGCAGCCGTGGGACAGGGGCCAGCAATCAGCCCCAGCATTTT
CASSRGTGASNQPQHF
>TRBJ2-5|TRBV7-8|-|few
TGTGCCAGCAGCCGCGGACGGGCCACCGTGACCCAGTACTTC
CASSRGRATVTQYF
>TRBJ2-1|TRBV27|-|few
TGTGCCAGCAGTTTACCACCCCCCGGTGAGCAGTTCTTC
CASSLPPPGEQFF
>TRBJ2-5|TRBV9|TRBD1|many
TGTGCCAGCAGCGCGACAGGGAGAGAGACCCAGTACTTC
CASSATGRETQYF
>TRBJ2-1|TRBV6-5|-|few
TGTGCCAGCAGTTACCGGGGGGCTTGGGGTGAGCAGTTCTTC
CASSYRGAWGEQFF
>TRBJ2-3|TRBV4-1|-|many
TGCGCCAGCAGCTATGAAACAGATACGCAGTATTTT
CASSYETDTQYF
>TRBJ2-3|TRBV6-4|TRBD2|many
TGTGCCAGCAGTGACTCTAGCGGGGGGGCCACAGATACGCAGTATTTT
CASSDSSGGATDTQYF
>TRBJ1-1|TRBV7-3|-|many
TGTGCCAGCAGCTCGAGTTTGAACACTGAAGCTTTCTTT
CASSSSLNTEAFF
>TRBJ1-2|TRBV4-2|TRBD1|-
TGTGCCAGCAGCCACACGGGACAGGGAGACTATGGCTACACCTTC
CASSHTGQGDYGYTF
>TRBJ1-2|TRBV4-1|-|few
TGCGCCAGCAGCCAAGTACGAGTTGGCCGGTATGGCTACACCTTC
CASSQVRVGRYGYTF
>TRBJ2-1|TRBV7-8|-|many
TGTGCCAGCAGCTTAGGACTAGGAAATGAGCAGTTCTTC
CASSLGLGNEQFF
>TRBJ2-7|TRBV4-2|-|many
TGTGCCAGCAGCCCTTCGGAGGGGCGCTACGAGCAGTACTTC
CASSPSEGRYEQYF
>TRBJ1-6|TRBV7-6|-|-
TGTGCCAGCAGCTTACAGCCGAATTCACCCCTCCACTTT
CASSLQPNSPLHF
>TRBJ2-1|TRBV15|-|many
TGTGCCACCAGCAGAGTTCCAGGGACTGGATACAATGAGCAGTTCTTC
CATSRVPGTGYNEQFF
>TRBJ2-5|TRBV9|-|-
TGTGCCAGCAGCGTTTCACGGGGGCGAGAGACCCAGTACTTC
CASSVSRGRETQYF